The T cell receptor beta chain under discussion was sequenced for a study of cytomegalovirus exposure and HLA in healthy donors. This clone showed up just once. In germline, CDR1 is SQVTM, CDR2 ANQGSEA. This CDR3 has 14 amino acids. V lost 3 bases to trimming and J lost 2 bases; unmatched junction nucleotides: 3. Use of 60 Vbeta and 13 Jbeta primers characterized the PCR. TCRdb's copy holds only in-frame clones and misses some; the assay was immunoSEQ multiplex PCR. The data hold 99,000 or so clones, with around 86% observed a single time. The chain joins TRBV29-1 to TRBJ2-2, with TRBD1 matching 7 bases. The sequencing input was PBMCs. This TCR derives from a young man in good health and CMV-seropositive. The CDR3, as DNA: TGCAGCGTTGAGGACAGGATAAACACCGGGGAGCTGTTTTTT. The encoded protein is CSVEDRINTGELFF.